This T cell receptor (beta chain) was identified during a study of post-analysis software for immune sequencing data. Built from TCR beta cDNA, the libraries had unique molecular identifiers in them. One entry per CDR3 protein results from TCRdb running MiXCR on the PCR reads. The sample contains hundreds of thousands of distinct CDR3 sequences, 59% of which appear only once. Germline values: CDR1 SGHKS, CDR2 YYEKEE (reference sequence). The CDR3 has 14 amino acids. Deletions cut 0 bases from V and 5 bases from J, with 12 bases between. This clonotype was observed a few times. Its antigen is currently unknown. Study-wide results and limits: Strong co-clustering by F measure was evident for samples that had been prepared in the same batch. The study found TRBV5-6, TRBV5-1 and TRBV20-1 among about five TRBV segments more frequent in patients than controls.

The rearrangement uses TRBV5-5 and TRBJ2-7, with D maybe TRBD1 (5 bases). This TCR was recovered from a girl aged 2-10 years with multiple sclerosis. Source material: blood. CDR3: CASSLDQGNNEQYF. In DNA, the CDR3 is TGTGCCAGCAGCTTGGATCAGGGTAACAACGAGCAGTACTTC. Filled out from reference TRBV5-5 and TRBJ2-7, the complete variable domain reads DAGVTQSPTHLIKTRGQQVTLRCSPISGHKSVSWYQQVLGQGPQFIFQYYEKEERGRGNFPDRFSARQFPNYSSELNVNALLLGDSALYLCASSLDQGNNEQYFGPGTRLTVT.